Listed here are 18 T cell receptor beta chains from one sample, sequenced in a study of response to subunit inactivated influenza vaccine. From the RT-PCR reads, TCRdb called clonotypes with MiXCR, one entry per CDR3 protein. The repertoire holds fewer than 400,000 distinct CDR3 sequences, with 20% to 25% as singletons. The input for sequencing was PBMCs from blood, taken less than 22 months after vaccination. Receptors were obtained from a man between 50 and 75 years old who received an inactivated influenza vaccine.

The chain couples TRBV7-2 to TRBJ2-7, with 10 bases that match TRBD1. From germline, CDR1 is SGHTA and CDR2 FQGNSA. CDR3 size: 17 residues. V was pared by 5 bases and J by 3 bases, with 13 bases of the junction left unmatched. CDR3 nucleotide sequence: TGTGCCAGCAGCCCTCCCGGGACAGGGGCCCCCTTCTACGAGCAGTACTTC. Translated, it gives CASSPPGTGAPFYEQYF.

In this sample, this clonotype turned up a few times. V and J are TRBV2 and TRBJ2-2, with D tentatively TRBD2 (6 bases). Trimming shortened V by 6 bases and J by 3 bases, and 8 bases separated the two germline ends. This CDR3 spans 13 amino acids. CDR1 SNHLY and CDR2 FYNNEI come from the germline V gene. CDR3 in DNA: TGTGCCAGCAGGCGGGGAGACACCGGGGAGCTGTTTTTT. Its translation is CASRRGDTGELFF.

This clonotype was seen a few times. The rearrangement joins TRBV27 to TRBJ1-2, with D uncertain. The CDR3 has 13 residues. V was clipped by 4 bases and J by 6 bases, with 12 bases between them. Per germline, CDR1 MNHEY and CDR2 SMNVEV (reference sequence). DNA of the CDR3: TGTGCCAGCAGTTGGACGGGAGGGCATGGCTACACCTTC. Encoded protein: CASSWTGGHGYTF.

This clonotype was found a few times. The chain combines TRBV7-9 with TRBJ2-2; tentatively, D is TRBD2 (5 bases). CDR3 length: 14 residues. V dropped 5 bases and J dropped 5 bases, with 12 bases sitting between them. Germline V gene data show CDR1 as SEHNR and CDR2 as FQNEAQ (reference sequence). The CDR3 here is CASSHPGSTGELFF. Here the CDR3 DNA reads TGTGCCAGCAGCCACCCGGGGTCAACCGGGGAGCTGTTTTTT.

The chain carries TRBV6-1 and TRBJ1-5; no reliable D call. Germline CDR1 MNHNS, CDR2 SASEGT. This CDR3 has 14 residues. Trimming cost V 6 bases and J 7 bases, with 16 bases left between them. The CDR3 region has the DNA TGTGCCAGCAGCCCCAGGACTGAGAGGCAGCCCCAGCATTTT. This gives the protein CASSPRTERQPQHF.

This clonotype was detected a few times. This chain connects TRBV6-1 to TRBJ1-1; the D gene is possibly TRBD1 (5 bases). The CDR3 covers 14 residues. The germline CDR1 and CDR2 sequences are MNHNS and SASEGT. V lost 6 bases and J 4 bases, leaving 15 bases between the germline ends. The CDR3 region is CASRLQWGSTEAFF. CDR3 bases: TGTGCCAGCAGACTACAGTGGGGGAGCACTGAAGCTTTCTTT.

The V gene is TRBV12-3 or TRBV12-4, the J gene TRBJ2-4, with 7 bases matching TRBD2. V shed 0 bases and J 6 bases; nucleotides not matched to a gene: 8. CDR3 length: 16 amino acids. Here the CDR3 reads CASSLAGGFSTNIQYF. Here the CDR3 DNA reads TGTGCCAGCAGTTTAGCGGGGGGGTTTTCAACAAACATTCAGTACTTC.

This clonotype occurred many times. The chain joins TRBV3-1 to TRBJ1-5; D uncertain. The germline V gene encodes CDR1 LGHDT and CDR2 YNNKEL (reference sequence). The CDR3 length is 13 residues. Between the trimmed V and J ends, which lost 0 bases and 4 bases, there was a span of 4 bases. The DNA for the CDR3 is TGTGCCAGCAGCCAAGATCTTAATCAGCCCCAGCATTTT. Translating gives CASSQDLNQPQHF. The variable domain in full, completed from reference TRBV3-1 and TRBJ1-5, reads DTAVSQTPKYLVTQMGNDKSIKCEQNLGHDTMYWYKQDSKKFLKIMFSYNNKELIINETVPNRFSPKSPDKAHLNLHINSLELGDSAVYFCASSQDLNQPQHFGDGTRLSIL.

In this sample, this clonotype turned up many times. The rearrangement links TRBV7-2 to TRBJ1-3; D is perhaps TRBD1 (6 bases). The CDR3 runs 13 residues. Per the germline V gene, CDR1 is SGHTA and CDR2 is FQGNSA. V lost 1 base and J lost 11, with 12 bases in between. In nucleotides, the CDR3 is TGTGCCAGCAGCTTAGTAAAGGACAGCGCCATATATTTT. It specifies CASSLVKDSAIYF.

This clonotype was seen many times. The V call is TRBV20-1, the J call TRBJ1-6; 7 nucleotides align to TRBD1. V was clipped by 4 bases and J by 6 bases; unmatched bases: 9. The V gene's germline CDR1 is DFQATT and CDR2 SNEGSKA (reference sequence). This CDR3 has 15 amino acids. CDR3 sequence reads: CSATRGGQSNSPLHF. The CDR3 DNA sequence: TGCAGTGCTACACGGGGGGGACAGAGTAATTCACCCCTCCACTTT.

This clonotype was recorded many times. The chain uses TRBV20-1 and TRBJ1-1; D is unresolved. V dropped 4 bases and J dropped 6 bases, with 12 bases sitting between them. The CDR3 has 12 amino acids. Germline CDR1 DFQATT, CDR2 SNEGSKA (reference sequence). Written as DNA, the CDR3 is TGCAGTGCTACCACTTTTGGCGCTGAAGCTTTCTTT. Protein sequence: CSATTFGAEAFF.

V usage is TRBV4-3 and J usage is TRBJ1-1, with D possibly matching TRBD1 (6 bases). There are 15 residues in the CDR3. CDR1 LGHNA and CDR2 YSLEER come from the germline V gene. Between the trimmed V and J ends, which lost 4 bases and 5 bases, there was a span of 17 bases. CDR3 nucleotide sequence: TGCGCCAGCAGCCCCAAGGCACAGGGCGGAACTGAAGCTTTCTTT. As protein: CASSPKAQGGTEAFF.

The chain couples TRBV29-1 to TRBJ1-2; D remains ambiguous. Germline V CDR1 and CDR2: SQVTM, ANQGSEA. This CDR3 spans 13 amino acids. V was cut by 3 bases and J by 3 bases, with 11 bases left in between. CDR3 sequence: CSVDLMGHYGYTF. As DNA, the CDR3 is TGCAGCGTTGACTTGATGGGCCACTATGGCTACACCTTC. The variable domain in full, completed from reference TRBV29-1 and TRBJ1-2, reads SAVISQKPSRDICQRGTSLTIQCQVDSQVTMMFWYRQQPGQSLTLIATANQGSEATYESGFVIDKFPISRPNLTFSTLTVSNMSPEDSSIYLCSVDLMGHYGYTFGSGTRLTVV.

The chain recombines TRBV7-9 with TRBJ2-3, with 9 bases lining up with TRBD2. Germline trimming cut 7 bases from V and 0 bases from J; bases unmatched to any gene: 2. This CDR3 comprises 14 residues. CDR1 and CDR2 from the germline V gene are SEHNR and FQNEAQ (reference sequence). The CDR3 is CASKRGASTDTQYF. DNA for the CDR3: TGTGCCAGCAAGCGGGGGGCCAGCACAGATACGCAGTATTTT.

This rearrangement joins TRBV4-1 to TRBJ2-1, with 13 bases lining up with TRBD2. CDR3 length equals 17 residues. V was clipped by 0 bases and J by 9 bases; unmatched bases: 8. Germline V gives CDR1 MGHRA, CDR2 YSYEKL. The CDR3 coding sequence is TGCGCCAGCAGCCAAGAAGTGACTAGCGGGGGGTTAAGTGAGCAGTTCTTC. This encodes CASSQEVTSGGLSEQFF.

V gene TRBV4-3 combines with J gene TRBJ2-6; D gene unclear. This CDR3 comprises 15 residues. Deletions cut 4 bases from V and 3 bases from J, with 10 bases between. From germline, CDR1 is LGHNA and CDR2 YSLEER. The CDR3 bases are TGCGCCAGCAGCCCTTCCGAGGTTGGGGCCAACGTCCTGACTTTC. As protein: CASSPSEVGANVLTF.

This clonotype was counted many times. V gene TRBV4-2 combines with J gene TRBJ2-3; 8 bases align to TRBD2. CDR3 length: 14 amino acids. Germline values: CDR1 LGHNA, CDR2 YNFKEQ. V lost 7 bases to trimming and J lost 4 bases; unmatched junction nucleotides: 7. CDR3 in amino acids: CASNSGSWADTQYF. The CDR3 coding sequence is TGTGCCAGCAACAGCGGGAGTTGGGCAGATACGCAGTATTTT.

The chain carries TRBV4-3 and TRBJ1-5; no reliable D call. Trimming took 0 bases from V and 1 from J, leaving 10 bases between them. Per the germline V gene, CDR1 is LGHNA and CDR2 is YSLEER. CDR3 length equals 16 residues. Here the CDR3 reads CASSQDFGVSNQPQHF. CDR3 in DNA: TGCGCCAGCAGCCAAGATTTCGGGGTCAGCAATCAGCCCCAGCATTTT.